Below, 31 T cell receptor beta chains from the same sample are listed, as sequenced in a study of cytomegalovirus exposure and HLA in healthy donors. PCR primers comprised 60 Vbeta and 13 Jbeta primers. Sequencing was performed with immunoSEQ multiplex PCR; in TCRdb, only in-frame clones are kept and a portion is missing. The data hold roughly 190,000 clones, with more than 65% observed a single time. Sequencing input: PBMCs. All receptors derive from a woman under 40 in good health and CMV-seropositive.

The V gene is TRBV6-5, the J gene TRBJ1-1; D gene uncertain. Germline V gene lookup returns CDR1 MNHEY and CDR2 SVGAGI. This CDR3 region has 14 residues. V was cut by 0 bases and J by 0 bases, with 5 bases left in between. CDR3 nucleotide sequence: TGTGCCAGCAGTTACTCTGGAGTGAACACTGAAGCTTTCTTT. This translates into CASSYSGVNTEAFF.

The chain is built from TRBV28 and TRBJ2-7, with D perhaps TRBD2 (6 bases). CDR1 MDHEN and CDR2 SYDVKM come from the germline V gene. Between the trimmed V and J ends, which lost 4 bases and 6 bases, there was a span of 16 bases. The CDR3 contains 14 residues. CDR3 amino acids: CASSYDVGGVEQYF. Written as DNA, the CDR3 is TGTGCCAGCAGTTACGATGTCGGGGGTGTCGAGCAGTACTTC.

The genes are TRBV28 and TRBJ2-1, with D perhaps TRBD2 (5 bases). Germline CDR1 is MDHEN and CDR2 is SYDVKM. The CDR3 runs to 13 residues. V was trimmed by 5 bases and J by 10 bases, leaving 15 bases between them. The CDR3 reads CASSLDALAEQFF. CDR3 DNA sequence: TGTGCCAGCAGTCTAGACGCCCTAGCAGAGCAGTTCTTC.

A remark on this clone: At one boundary the junction diverges from the germline segment, which might be a read error. V and J are TRBV6-5 and TRBJ2-7; 7 bases match TRBD2. Germline CDR1 MNHEY, CDR2 SVGAGI. The CDR3 is 9 residues long. The CDR3 spells CARIRAGNF. Written as DNA, the CDR3 is TGTGCCAGGATACGAGCGGGGAACTTC.

The V call is TRBV28, the J call TRBJ2-2; D may be TRBD1 (6 bases). This CDR3 contains 14 residues. V was clipped by 3 bases and J by 1 base, with 6 bases between them. Looked up from germline, CDR1 is MDHEN and CDR2 is SYDVKM. CDR3 sequence (DNA): TGTGCCAGCAGTTTGGGACAGAACACCGGGGAGCTGTTTTTT. Translation: CASSLGQNTGELFF.

This chain connects TRBV27 to TRBJ2-7, with 8 positions matching TRBD2. CDR1 and CDR2 (germline): MNHEY, SMNVEV (reference sequence). The CDR3 has 14 amino acids. Trimming at V came to 7 bases and at J to 3 bases, leaving 8 bases not matched to a gene. The CDR3 loop reads CASKQREQVYEQYF. In DNA form, the CDR3 reads TGTGCCAGCAAGCAGCGGGAGCAGGTCTACGAGCAGTACTTC.

This clone was picked up a small number of times. The chain is built from TRBV7-9 and TRBJ2-7, with 9 bases fitting TRBD1. With V trimmed by 4 bases and J by 2 bases, 3 bases remained unmatched. CDR3 size: 14 residues. Germline CDR1 reads SEHNR; CDR2 reads FQNEAQ (reference sequence). The CDR3 loop is CASSSGQGAYEQYF. CDR3 in DNA: TGTGCCAGCAGCTCGGGACAGGGAGCCTACGAGCAGTACTTC.

J is TRBJ2-5 and V is TRBV4-2; TRBD2 matches 8 bases. V was clipped by 1 base and J by 5 bases; unmatched bases: 6. This CDR3 contains 15 residues. The germline gives CDR1 LGHNA, CDR2 YNFKEQ. The CDR3 coding sequence is TGTGCCAGCAGCCAAGCAGCGGGAGCGGGTGAGACCCAGTACTTC. This encodes CASSQAAGAGETQYF.

The J gene is TRBJ2-7, the V gene TRBV21-1; no DNA check was done on the table's D call, TRBD2. TRBV21-1 is termed a pseudogene. This CDR3 has 15 amino acids. CDR3: CASFSEATPSGEQYF. DNA of the CDR3: TGTGCCAGCTTCTCCGAGGCTACCCCGTCGGGCGAGCAGTACTTC.

The chain combines TRBV14 with TRBJ2-7; 8 bases agree with TRBD2. CDR1 is SGHDN and CDR2 is FVKESK in the germline V gene. V shed 1 base, J shed 4 bases, and the junction held 6 bases outside the gene matches. CDR3 length: 15 residues. The CDR3 coding sequence is TGTGCCAGCAGCCAAGGGGGCGCGGGAGGTTACGAGCAGTACTTC. Protein product: CASSQGGAGGYEQYF.

This sequence joins TRBV5-5 and TRBJ2-5; maybe TRBD1 (6 bases). This CDR3 has 14 residues. Deletions cut 0 bases from V and 2 bases from J, with 8 bases between. Germline-derived CDR1 and CDR2 are SGHKS and YYEKEE (reference sequence). The CDR3 region is CASSLVTGQETQYF. DNA for the CDR3: TGTGCCAGCAGCTTGGTTACAGGGCAAGAGACCCAGTACTTC.

This clone appeared once. J is TRBJ2-7 and V is TRBV5-1; tentative D call: TRBD2 (5 bases). The CDR3 is made up of 16 amino acids. V lost 5 bases to trimming and J lost 0 bases, with 18 bases between them. Germline loops: CDR1 SGHRS, CDR2 YFSETQ. CDR3 DNA sequence: TGCGCCAGCAGAAAATTAGGGCGGGTCGCCTCCTACGAGCAGTACTTC. This codes for CASRKLGRVASYEQYF.

This clone showed up just a few times. The J gene is TRBJ2-7, the V gene TRBV6-6, with D perhaps TRBD2 (6 bases). Trimming stripped 5 bases from V and 4 bases from J, with 15 bases between. There are 14 residues in the CDR3. Germline V gives CDR1 MNHNY, CDR2 SVGAGI (reference sequence). The CDR3 DNA is TGTGCCAGCAGTCATACGGGAGCGCTGTACGAGCAGTACTTC. Residues: CASSHTGALYEQYF.

The V gene is TRBV6-6, the J gene TRBJ2-7, with TRBD1 matching 7 bases. The CDR3 totals 14 residues. V shed 6 bases, J shed 1 base, and the junction held 6 bases outside the gene matches. Germline V gives CDR1 MNHNY, CDR2 SVGAGI (reference sequence). This CDR3 is CASRNRDSSYEQYF. The CDR3 DNA reads as TGTGCCAGCAGAAACCGGGACAGTTCCTACGAGCAGTACTTC.

This chain links TRBV5-6 with TRBJ2-7, with TRBD2 matching 7 bases. Trimming cost V 5 bases and J 7 bases; bases outside gene matches: 18. Looked up from germline, CDR1 is SGHDT and CDR2 is YYEEEE. This CDR3 contains 16 residues. CDR3 nucleotides: TGTGCCAGCAGTCCGAATCTTGCGGGAGAATACGCGGAGCAGTACTTC. This encodes CASSPNLAGEYAEQYF.

The chain recombines TRBV14 with TRBJ2-7; D ambiguous. There are 12 residues in the CDR3. Per the germline V gene, CDR1 is SGHDN and CDR2 is FVKESK. Trimming cost V 4 bases and J 7 bases, with 11 bases left between them. The CDR3 coding sequence is TGTGCCAGCAGCCCTACCGCTTGGGAGCAGTACTTC. It encodes CASSPTAWEQYF.

J is TRBJ2-7 and V is TRBV28; D possibly corresponds to TRBD1 (5 bases). CDR1 and CDR2 from the germline V gene are MDHEN and SYDVKM. Deletions cut 4 bases from V and 2 bases from J, with 15 bases between. This CDR3 region has 15 residues. CDR3 residues: CASSSPGQGTYEQYF. Here the CDR3 DNA reads TGTGCCAGCAGTTCCCCTGGGCAGGGCACCTACGAGCAGTACTTC.

In this sample, this clone turned up a few times. V usage is TRBV27 and J usage is TRBJ2-1; D uncertain. Germline loops: CDR1 MNHEY, CDR2 SMNVEV (reference sequence). The CDR3 is made up of 11 amino acids. The chain's CDR3 is CAASSYNEQFF. The CDR3 DNA sequence: TGTGCTGCTAGCTCCTACAATGAGCAGTTCTTC.

The chain uses TRBV5-4 and TRBJ2-2, with 14 nucleotides matching TRBD2. The V and J ends lost 3 bases and 5 bases, in that order; junction bases with no gene match: 3. There are 16 residues in the CDR3. The germline V gene has CDR1 SGHNT and CDR2 YYREEE (reference sequence). The CDR3 protein is CASSYGLAGGTGELFF. The CDR3 DNA is TGTGCCAGCAGCTACGGACTAGCGGGGGGTACCGGGGAGCTGTTTTTT.

This clone has a handful of counts. The chain is built from TRBV13 and TRBJ2-4; perhaps TRBD2 as D (5 bases). The CDR3 is made up of 15 amino acids. Germline V gene lookup returns CDR1 PRHDT and CDR2 FYEKMQ (reference sequence). The V and J ends lost 1 base and 1 base respectively, with 8 bases between them. The DNA for the CDR3 is TGTGCCAGCAGCTTAGTCGGGGAGGCCAAAAACATTCAGTACTTC. The encoded protein is CASSLVGEAKNIQYF.

This clone was observed once. The chain is built from TRBV6-5 and TRBJ2-7; D may be TRBD1 (8 bases). Germline values: CDR1 MNHEY, CDR2 SVGAGI. The CDR3 has 15 amino acids. Between the trimmed V and J ends, which lost 6 bases and 2 bases, there was a span of 17 bases. This CDR3 reads CASRGAGQAPYEQYF. DNA for the CDR3: TGTGCCAGCAGGGGAGCGGGACAGGCCCCCTACGAGCAGTACTTC.

The chain couples TRBV29-1 to TRBJ1-2; D gene uncertain. The CDR3 totals 12 residues. Germline V gene sequence: CDR1 SQVTM, CDR2 ANQGSEA. Trimming removed 5 bases at V and 8 bases at J, with 15 bases between. The CDR3 bases are TGCAGCGTTCCGATAAGATATGAGGGCTACACCTTC. Its translation: CSVPIRYEGYTF.

V usage is TRBV5-1 and J usage is TRBJ1-1; tentative D call: TRBD1 (5 bases). V shed 4 bases and J shed 5 bases, with 15 bases lying between them. From germline, CDR1 is SGHRS and CDR2 YFSETQ. The CDR3 runs to 14 residues. CDR3 sequence reads: CASSPQSGGTEAFF. Written as DNA, the CDR3 is TGCGCCAGCAGCCCCCAATCGGGGGGGACTGAAGCTTTCTTT. The whole variable domain, filled in from reference TRBV5-1 and TRBJ1-1, reads KAGVTQTPRYLIKTRGQQVTLSCSPISGHRSVSWYQQTPGQGLQFLFEYFSETQRNKGNFPGRFSGRQFSNSRSEMNVSTLELGDSALYLCASSPQSGGTEAFFGQGTRLTVV.

The chain recombines TRBV5-1 with TRBJ1-2; D uncertain. Germline-derived CDR1 and CDR2 are SGHRS and YFSETQ. With 0 bases removed from V and 0 bases from J, the gap between germline ends came to 24 bases. This CDR3 has 20 amino acids. The CDR3 DNA is TGCGCCAGCAGCTTGGAGGTCAAACGGAAACAACTAATAGCTAACTATGGCTACACCTTC. Translated: CASSLEVKRKQLIANYGYTF.

The J gene is TRBJ2-3, the V gene TRBV10-3; TRBD2 agrees at 7 bases. Germline CDR1 is ENHRY and CDR2 is SYGVKD. Germline trimming cut 6 bases from V and 3 bases from J; bases unmatched to any gene: 0. CDR3 length equals 12 residues. The CDR3 spells CAIRAGTDTQYF. The CDR3 DNA follows: TGTGCCATCAGAGCGGGAACAGATACGCAGTATTTT.

The DNA for the CDR3 is TGTGCCAGCAGCTTAGCCAGCGTAGCAGGGGGAATCTACGAGCAGTACTTC. This translates into CASSLASVAGGIYEQYF. The gene calls are TRBV7-2 and TRBJ2-7, with 7 bases lining up with TRBD1. Germline CDR1 reads SGHTA; CDR2 reads FQGNSA. The CDR3 spans 17 residues. Losses at the gene ends were 0 bases for V and 3 bases for J; bases not matched to a gene: 11.

A few counts support this clone. The chain recombines TRBV14 with TRBJ2-7; D is uncertain. The V and J ends lost 7 bases and 0 bases respectively, with 13 bases between them. This CDR3 contains 14 residues. Germline CDR1 SGHDN, CDR2 FVKESK. The CDR3 loop reads CASTFGGSSYEQYF. The CDR3 region has the DNA TGTGCCAGCACCTTTGGCGGAAGCTCCTACGAGCAGTACTTC. Using reference TRBV14 and TRBJ2-7 for the parts outside the CDR3, the full variable domain is EAGVTQFPSHSVIEKGQTVTLRCDPISGHDNLYWYRRVMGKEIKFLLHFVKESKQDESGMPNNRFLAERTGGTYSTLKVQPAELEDSGVYFCASTFGGSSYEQYFGPGTRLTVT.

This clone has more than one count but fewer than ten. This chain joins TRBV18 and TRBJ2-3; 15 bases match TRBD2. The V gene's germline CDR1 is KGHSH and CDR2 LQKENI. With 3 bases clipped from V and 4 bases from J, the junction kept 5 bases outside the gene matches. This CDR3 is built from 17 residues. The CDR3 nucleotides are TGTGCCAGCTCACCGGGGACTAGCGGGAGGATGGCAGATACGCAGTATTTT. Translation gives CASSPGTSGRMADTQYF.

This sequence joins TRBV7-9 and TRBJ2-1, with 9 bases aligning to TRBD2. V lost 1 base to trimming and J lost 7 bases; unmatched junction nucleotides: 14. This CDR3 spans 18 amino acids. From germline, CDR1 is SEHNR and CDR2 FQNEAQ (reference sequence). The CDR3 protein is CASSLGTSRGGGGNEQFF. CDR3 DNA sequence: TGTGCCAGCAGCTTAGGAACCTCCCGCGGGGGGGGAGGGAATGAGCAGTTCTTC.

There are a few counts of this clone. The V call is TRBV4-1, the J call TRBJ2-1, with 10 bases lining up with TRBD2. The CDR3 is 17 residues long. Germline-derived CDR1 and CDR2 are MGHRA and YSYEKL. The J segment lost 5 bases and the V segment lost 2 bases, leaving 9 bases of the junction unmatched. In DNA, the CDR3 is TGCGCCAGCAGCCAAAGCCCGCGGCTAGCGGGGGACAATGAGCAGTTCTTC. Translated: CASSQSPRLAGDNEQFF.

The genes are TRBV4-1 and TRBJ2-1; no clear D. V dropped 1 base and J dropped 3 bases, with 7 bases sitting between them. This CDR3 comprises 14 residues. Germline V gives CDR1 MGHRA, CDR2 YSYEKL. The CDR3 region is CASSQGLVYNEQFF. As DNA, the CDR3 is TGCGCCAGCAGCCAAGGACTGGTCTACAATGAGCAGTTCTTC.